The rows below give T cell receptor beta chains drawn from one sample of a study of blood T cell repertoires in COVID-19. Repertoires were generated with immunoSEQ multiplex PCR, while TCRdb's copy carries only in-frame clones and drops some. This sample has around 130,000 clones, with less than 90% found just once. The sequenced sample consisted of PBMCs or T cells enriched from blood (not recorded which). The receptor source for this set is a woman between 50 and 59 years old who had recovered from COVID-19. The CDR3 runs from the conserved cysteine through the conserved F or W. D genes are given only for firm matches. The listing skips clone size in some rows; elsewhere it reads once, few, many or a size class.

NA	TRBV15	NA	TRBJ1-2	TGTGCCACCAGCAGAGATAGGGGGTCTAACTATGGCTACACCTTC	CATSRDRGSNYGYTF
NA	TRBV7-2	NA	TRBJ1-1	TGTGCCAGCAGCTTAGACAGGCCCCCCAGAACTGAAGCTTTCTTT	CASSLDRPPRTEAFF
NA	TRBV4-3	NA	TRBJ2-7	TGCGCCAGCAGCCAAGAATCAGGTAACTACGAGCAGTACTTC	CASSQESGNYEQYF
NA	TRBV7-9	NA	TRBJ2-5	TGTGCCAGCAGCTTAGGCCGGGGGGAGACCCAGTACTTC	CASSLGRGETQYF
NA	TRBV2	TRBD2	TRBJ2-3	TGTGCCAGCAGCCCCTGGGGGCGTAGACTAGCGGGGCCCTATAGCACAGATACGCAGTATTTT	CASSPWGRRLAGPYSTDTQYF
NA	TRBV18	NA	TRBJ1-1	TGTGCCAGCTCACCGCGGGGCGGTCTCCAAGCTTTCTTT	CASSPRGGLQAFF
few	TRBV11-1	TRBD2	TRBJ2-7	TGTGCCAGGGTGGGGAGGGGCGTAATCTACGAGCAGTACTTC	CARVGRGVIYEQYF
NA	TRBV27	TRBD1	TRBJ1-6	TGTGCCAGCAGTTTAAGAGGGGGCGGGTCACCCCTCCACTTT	CASSLRGGGSPLHF
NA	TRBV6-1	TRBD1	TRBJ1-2	TGTGCCAGCAGTGAAAGGGGCGGGACAGGGCCCTATGGCTACACCTTC	CASSERGGTGPYGYTF
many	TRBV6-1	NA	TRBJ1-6	TGTGCCAGCAGTGATCCACCCCAGCGAAGGTATAATTCACCCCTCCACTTT	CASSDPPQRRYNSPLHF
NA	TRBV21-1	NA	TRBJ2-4	TGTGCCAGCAGCAGGACAGTAGCCCTAGCCAAAAACATTCAGTACTTC	CASSRTVALAKNIQYF
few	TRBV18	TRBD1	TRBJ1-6	TGTGCCAGCTCACCAGGGCAGGGGGGTAATTCACCCCTCCACTTT	CASSPGQGGNSPLHF
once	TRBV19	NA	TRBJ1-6	TGTGCCAGTAGTAGATACGTGGGCAGGGAGGGCTCACCCCTCCACTTT	CASSRYVGREGSPLHF
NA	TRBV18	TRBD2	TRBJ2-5	TGTGCCAGCTCAAACGGACTAGCGGCCCAAGAGACCCAGTACTTC	CASSNGLAAQETQYF
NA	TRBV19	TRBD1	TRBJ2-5	TGTGCCAGTAGCGGCGACAGGGCCGGTGAGACCCAGTACTTC	CASSGDRAGETQYF
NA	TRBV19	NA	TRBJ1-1	TGTGCCAGTTGTCCGGGGGGGCACACTGAAGCTTTCTTT	CASCPGGHTEAFF
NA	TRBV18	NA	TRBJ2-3	TGTGCCAGCTCAACCCAGGATCCCCTAATCACAGATACGCAGTATTTT	CASSTQDPLITDTQYF
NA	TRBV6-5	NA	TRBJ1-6	TGTGCCAGCAGTTACGAGCAGGGTAGTAATTCACCCCTCCACTTT	CASSYEQGSNSPLHF
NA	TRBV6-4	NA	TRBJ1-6	TGTGCCAGCAGTGATCTACAGGGCTCATCACCCCTCCACTTT	CASSDLQGSSPLHF
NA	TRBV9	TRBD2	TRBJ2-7	TGTGCCAGCAGCCATGGGACTAGCGGGAACGAGCAGTACTTC	CASSHGTSGNEQYF
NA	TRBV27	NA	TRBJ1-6	TGTGCCAGCAGTTTAGCGGGGTATAATTCACCCCTCCACTTT	CASSLAGYNSPLHF
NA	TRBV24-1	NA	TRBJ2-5	TGTGCCACCTCTGCCGGTCGGGGAGAGACCCAGTACTTC	CATSAGRGETQYF
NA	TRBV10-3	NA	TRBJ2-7	TGTGCCATCAGTGGTGTCACTCCCTACGAGCAGTACTTC	CAISGVTPYEQYF
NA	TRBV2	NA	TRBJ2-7	TGTGCCAGCAGTGAACCCGACAGAATCTACGAGCAGTACTTC	CASSEPDRIYEQYF
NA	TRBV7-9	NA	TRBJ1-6	TGTGCCAGCAGCTTAGGCGGGAGGGATAATTCACCCCTCCACTTT	CASSLGGRDNSPLHF
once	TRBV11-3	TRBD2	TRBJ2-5	TGTGCCAGCAGCTTAGAAGGCGGGGGGCGGGCCGAGACCCAGTACTTC	CASSLEGGGRAETQYF
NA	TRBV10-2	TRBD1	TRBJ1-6	TGCGCCAGCAGCCGGACAGGGTTGGATTCACCCCTCCACTTT	CASSRTGLDSPLHF
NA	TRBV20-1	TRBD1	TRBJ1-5	TGCAGTGCTAGTCCGTGGACAGGTAACAATCAGCCCCAGCATTTT	CSASPWTGNNQPQHF
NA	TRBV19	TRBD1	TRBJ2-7	TGTGCCAGTAGGAACCGGGACAGACAATACGAGCAGTACTTC	CASRNRDRQYEQYF
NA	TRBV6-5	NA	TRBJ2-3	TGTGCCAGCAGCCAGGAGGCAGATACGCAGTATTTT	CASSQEADTQYF
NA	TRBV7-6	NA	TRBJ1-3	TGTGCCAGCAGCTTAGTTGGACCACAGGGAAGCTCTGGAAACACCATATATTTT	CASSLVGPQGSSGNTIYF
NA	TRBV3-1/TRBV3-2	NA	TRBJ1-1	TGTGCCAGCAGCCACAGGCCCCTTGGTACTGAAGCTTTCTTT	CASSHRPLGTEAFF
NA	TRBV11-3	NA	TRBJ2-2	TGTGCCAGCAGCTTAGTTCGGGGGAACACCGGGGAGCTGTTTTTT	CASSLVRGNTGELFF
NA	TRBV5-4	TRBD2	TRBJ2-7	TGTGCCAGCAGCTTAGGAGCGGGGGGGCTCTACGAGCAGTACTTC	CASSLGAGGLYEQYF
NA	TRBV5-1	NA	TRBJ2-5	TGCGCCAGCAGCTTGGGGCGGGACAGCAGCCAAGAGACCCAGTACTTC	CASSLGRDSSQETQYF
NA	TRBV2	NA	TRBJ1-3	TGTGCCAGCAGTGAAGACGGGGGCTCTGGAAACACCATATATTTT	CASSEDGGSGNTIYF
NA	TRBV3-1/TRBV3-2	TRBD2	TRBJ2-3	TGTGCCAGCAGCCCGCCGACAGGACTAGCGGGGGGGCCGGGTACGCAGTATTTT	CASSPPTGLAGGPGTQYF
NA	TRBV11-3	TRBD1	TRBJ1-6	TGTGCCAGCAGCCCCCGCGGACAGGGGCGGAATTCACCCCTCCACTTT	CASSPRGQGRNSPLHF
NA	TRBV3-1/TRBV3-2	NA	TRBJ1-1	TGTGCCAGCAGCCAAAATCCATCGAACACTGAAGCTTTCTTT	CASSQNPSNTEAFF
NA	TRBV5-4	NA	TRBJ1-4	TGTGCCAGCAGCTTGGAGGGGAATGGAGAAAAACTGTTTTTT	CASSLEGNGEKLFF
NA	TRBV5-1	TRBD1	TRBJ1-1	TGCGCCAGCAGCTTACGGACAGGGGCTAAGGGTGAAGCTTTCTTT	CASSLRTGAKGEAFF
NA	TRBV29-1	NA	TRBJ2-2	TGCAGCCCGCGGGAAAACACCGGGGAGCTGTTTTTT	CSPRENTGELFF
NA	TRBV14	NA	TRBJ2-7	TGTGCCAGCAGCCAAGAGGAGGCCAGCTACGAGCAGTACTTC	CASSQEEASYEQYF
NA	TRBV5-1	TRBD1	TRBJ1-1	TGCGCCAGCAGCTTCGAGGGGGCGTACACTGAAGCTTTCTTT	CASSFEGAYTEAFF
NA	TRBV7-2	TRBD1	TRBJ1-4	TGTGCCAGCAGCTTAGGGCCAGGGGGCGCGGAAAAACTGTTTTTT	CASSLGPGGAEKLFF
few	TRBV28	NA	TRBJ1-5	TGTGCCAGCAGTTCCCCCAGCGCCCACAATCAGCCCCAGCATTTT	CASSSPSAHNQPQHF